The rows below give T cell receptor beta chains drawn from one sample of a study of T cells in Graves' hyperthyroidism and ophthalmopathy. TCRdb ran MiXCR on the multiplex PCR reads and lists one entry per CDR3 protein. The sample consists of 550,000 to 600,000 distinct CDR3 sequences, about 14% of them appearing once. Sequenced input: blood. These receptors all stem from a woman between 18 and 29 years old with Graves' ophthalmopathy. Each CDR3 is given with its conserved first and last residue. The D gene is left open where the match is weak. Clone size is given for some rows only: seen once, a few or many times, or a class if the clone is expanded.

cdr3_nt	cdr3_aa	v_call	j_call	clone_size	d_call
TGTGCCAGCAGTGAGGAAGGGCAGAGCACAGATACGCAGTATTTT	CASSEEGQSTDTQYF	TRBV2	TRBJ2-3	many	NA
TGTGCCAGTGGGCCTGAAGCTTTCTTT	CASGPEAFF	TRBV28	TRBJ1-1	many	NA
TGTGCCAGCAGAAATAGGGACTCAGCAGAGACCCAGTACTTC	CASRNRDSAETQYF	TRBV2	TRBJ2-5	many	NA
TGCAGTGCCTACGACGTTTCTGAAGCTTTCTTT	CSAYDVSEAFF	TRBV20-1	TRBJ1-1	many	NA
TGTGCCATCAGATCGGGACTTTCCTACGAGCAGTACTTC	CAIRSGLSYEQYF	TRBV10-3	TRBJ2-7	many	NA
TGTGCCAGCAGTGACAGGGGGCCTGTTTACGAGCAGTACTTC	CASSDRGPVYEQYF	TRBV6-1	TRBJ2-7	many	TRBD1
TGTGCCAGCAGCTTAGCGCTAGGGGGGACTAATGAAAAACTGTTTTTT	CASSLALGGTNEKLFF	TRBV3-1	TRBJ1-4	NA	NA
TGTGCCAGCGGGACAGGGAATTTCCGGGAGCTGTTTTTT	CASGTGNFRELFF	TRBV6-1	TRBJ2-2	NA	TRBD1
TGTGCCAGCACCTTCGGGACGGGGGGTTCACCCCTCCACTTT	CASTFGTGGSPLHF	TRBV2	TRBJ1-6	many	NA
TGTGCCAGCGGGGGACAGGGGTACACCGGGGAGCTGTTTTTT	CASGGQGYTGELFF	TRBV2	TRBJ2-2	many	TRBD1
TGTGCCAGCTGGCCCGGAGCAGATACGCAGTATTTT	CASWPGADTQYF	TRBV6-1	TRBJ2-3	few	NA
TGTGCCAGCACCGCGCAGGGGTCTCCAGGTGAAAAACTGTTTTTT	CASTAQGSPGEKLFF	TRBV2	TRBJ1-4	many	NA
TGTGCCAGCAGTTTAAGGACTAGCGGGAGGCGGGCCAAAAACATTCAGTACTTC	CASSLRTSGRRAKNIQYF	TRBV12-3/TRBV12-4	TRBJ2-4	many	TRBD2
TGCAGCGTTGAAGGGACTAGGGGCGAGACCCAGTACTTC	CSVEGTRGETQYF	TRBV29-1	TRBJ2-5	many	TRBD2
TGTGCCAGCAGTTCCCAAGGGCGCACAGACACTGAAGCTTTCTTT	CASSSQGRTDTEAFF	TRBV6-6	TRBJ1-1	many	NA
TGTGCCAGCAGACTAGTCACAGGGGACGAGCAGTACTTC	CASRLVTGDEQYF	TRBV6-1	TRBJ2-7	many	TRBD1
TGTGCCAGCTCCACGCCGGGGGTGGACGGACTGTTTTTT	CASSTPGVDGLFF	TRBV2	TRBJ1-4	many	NA
TGTGCCAGCAGCCCGACTAGCGGGAGGGGAGGGTACAATGAGCAGTTCTTC	CASSPTSGRGGYNEQFF	TRBV6-2/TRBV6-3	TRBJ2-1	many	TRBD2
TGTGCCAGCAGTGTCACCGGGAAAAGGGTTCAGTACTTC	CASSVTGKRVQYF	TRBV28	TRBJ2-4	many	NA
TGTGCCAGCAGCCATTTCCAGGGTCCAAATCAGCCCCAGCATTTT	CASSHFQGPNQPQHF	TRBV4-2	TRBJ1-5	few	NA
TGTGCCAGCAGTTCATCCCGGGACAGGGGCAATTTT	CASSSSRDRGNF	TRBV2	TRBJ1-3	many	TRBD1
TGTGCCAGCAGCGTAGGCGGGCCGCCCTACAATGAGCAGTTCTTC	CASSVGGPPYNEQFF	TRBV9	TRBJ2-1	many	NA
TGTGCCAGCAGCTTGAGGGGGGACAAGGCTTTCTTT	CASSLRGDKAFF	TRBV5-6	TRBJ1-1	NA	NA
TGTGCCTACGGGGCTAGCGGGAGGCCACAAGAGACCCAGTACTTC	CAYGASGRPQETQYF	TRBV2	TRBJ2-5	many	TRBD2
TGTGCCAGCAGCGGAGGGGGACAGGGGGCTGTTGAGCAGTTCTTC	CASSGGGQGAVEQFF	TRBV28	TRBJ2-1	many	TRBD1
TGCAGTGCTTCCGTTTGGACTAGCGGGAGGTCCCCAGATACGCAGTATTTT	CSASVWTSGRSPDTQYF	TRBV20-1	TRBJ2-3	NA	TRBD2
TGCAGTGCTGGACCAGGACCGAACACTGAAGCTTTCTTT	CSAGPGPNTEAFF	TRBV20-1	TRBJ1-1	NA	NA
TGTGCCAGCAGCCACCCTAGCGGGAGGAAAGATACGCAGTATTTT	CASSHPSGRKDTQYF	TRBV3-1	TRBJ2-3	many	TRBD2
TGTGCCAGCAGTTACTCAGGAGTCCACGAGCAGTACTTC	CASSYSGVHEQYF	TRBV6-5	TRBJ2-7	NA	NA
TGTGCCAGCACGCAAGGGGCTAGGAACATTCAGTACTTC	CASTQGARNIQYF	TRBV6-1	TRBJ2-4	NA	NA
TGTGCCAGCAGCAATCCGTGGGTAGGGGACAGCCAAGAGACCCAGTACTTC	CASSNPWVGDSQETQYF	TRBV5-6	TRBJ2-5	NA	TRBD1
TGCAGTGCTAGAGATCCACAGGGGGGGCCCCAACACGAGCAGTACTTC	CSARDPQGGPQHEQYF	TRBV20-1	TRBJ2-7	NA	NA
TGTGCCAGCAGTGACTCCGGGGTGGGCTATGGCTACACCTTC	CASSDSGVGYGYTF	TRBV6-4	TRBJ1-2	NA	NA
TGTGCCAGCAGGTTAACCGGGACAGGGCGGGACGAGCAGTACTTC	CASRLTGTGRDEQYF	TRBV28	TRBJ2-7	many	TRBD1
TGTGCCAGCAGCGTGAGGGGAAGCTCCTACAGTGAGCAGTACTTC	CASSVRGSSYSEQYF	TRBV9	TRBJ2-7	NA	NA
TGTGCCAGCAGCTCCGCAGCGGGAGGGCCCCCCGGGGAGCTGTTTTTT	CASSSAAGGPPGELFF	TRBV7-2	TRBJ2-2	NA	TRBD2
TGTGCCAGCAGTTTATGGGGGAGTTATAGCAATCAGCCCCAGCATTTT	CASSLWGSYSNQPQHF	TRBV28	TRBJ1-5	many	NA
TGTGCCAGCGGCGGGACTAGCGGGACCAGAGAGACCCAGTACTTC	CASGGTSGTRETQYF	TRBV12-3/TRBV12-4	TRBJ2-5	many	TRBD2
TGTGCCAGCAGTCGTACCGGGACTAGCAACAACTCCTACGAGCAGTACTTC	CASSRTGTSNNSYEQYF	TRBV5-4	TRBJ2-7	NA	TRBD2
TGTGCCAGCAGTCTCTTGCAGGGGGCGCGTGGAAACACCATATATTTT	CASSLLQGARGNTIYF	TRBV7-2	TRBJ1-3	many	TRBD1
TGTGCCAGCAGGGGACCTGTCGAGCAGTACTTC	CASRGPVEQYF	TRBV6-1	TRBJ2-7	NA	NA
TGTGCCAGCGTAGCGGGAGCCTCCTACGAGCAGTACTTC	CASVAGASYEQYF	TRBV28	TRBJ2-7	few	TRBD2
TGTGCCAGCAGCTCCCTCCTAGGTCTAGGGGACAATGAGCAGTTCTTC	CASSSLLGLGDNEQFF	TRBV6-1	TRBJ2-1	NA	NA
TGTGCCAGCAGCATCGGACTAGCGGGATTGGGGAATGAGCAGTTCTTC	CASSIGLAGLGNEQFF	TRBV7-9	TRBJ2-1	NA	TRBD2
TGTGCCAGCAGCTTAGGGTTTAGACTAGCGGTAGGAAAGCCGTTTGACAATGAGCAGTTCTTC	CASSLGFRLAVGKPFDNEQFF	TRBV11-3	TRBJ2-1	many	TRBD2
TGTGCCAGCAGTACACCTGGTCGTAGACTTACCGACACCGGGGAGCTGTTTTTT	CASSTPGRRLTDTGELFF	TRBV27	TRBJ2-2	many	NA
TGTGCCAGCAGCCCAGCCCTCTACGAGCAGTACTTC	CASSPALYEQYF	TRBV7-2	TRBJ2-7	many	NA
TGTGCCAGCAGTGCGGGGCTCATTGAGAGCTATGGCTACACCTTC	CASSAGLIESYGYTF	TRBV6-1	TRBJ1-2	few	NA
TGTGCCAGCAGTAGGACAAAAACTGAAGCTTTCTTT	CASSRTKTEAFF	TRBV6-1	TRBJ1-1	many	NA
TGCAGCGGGGACGGGCAAGGGGCTAGTTACCAAGAGACCCAGTACTTC	CSGDGQGASYQETQYF	TRBV29-1	TRBJ2-5	many	NA
TGTGCCAGCAGTCCCCCTTTAGTCCCCCAGCATTTT	CASSPPLVPQHF	TRBV6-1	TRBJ1-5	few	NA